This T cell receptor (beta chain) was found in a study of blood T cell repertoires in COVID-19. Measured with immunoSEQ multiplex PCR; TCRdb has only the in-frame clones, and not every one. The sample has under 250,000 clones; roughly 83% are singletons. V was clipped by 3 bases and J by 8 bases; unmatched bases: 0. The CDR3 sequence is 11 residues long. CDR1 and CDR2 from the germline V gene are LGHNA and YNFKEQ. The sequence derives from an elderly woman with COVID-19, enrolled during active disease. The chain links TRBV4-2 to TRBJ1-1; 7 nucleotides agree with TRBD1. The sample comprised peripheral blood. As DNA, the CDR3 is TGTGCCAGCAGCCAGGACAGGGAAGCTTTCTTT. Translating gives CASSQDREAFF.